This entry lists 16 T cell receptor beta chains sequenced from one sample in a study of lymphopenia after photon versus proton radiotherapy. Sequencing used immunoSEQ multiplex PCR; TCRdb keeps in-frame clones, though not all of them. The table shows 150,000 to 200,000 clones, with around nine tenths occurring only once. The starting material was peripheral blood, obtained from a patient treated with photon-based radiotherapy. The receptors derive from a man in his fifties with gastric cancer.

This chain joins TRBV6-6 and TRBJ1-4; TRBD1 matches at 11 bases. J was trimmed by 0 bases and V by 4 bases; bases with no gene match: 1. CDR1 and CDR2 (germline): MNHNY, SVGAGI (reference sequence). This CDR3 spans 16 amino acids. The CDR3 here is CASSSGQGATNEKLFF. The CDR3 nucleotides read TGTGCCAGCAGTTCGGGACAGGGGGCAACTAATGAAAAACTGTTTTTT.

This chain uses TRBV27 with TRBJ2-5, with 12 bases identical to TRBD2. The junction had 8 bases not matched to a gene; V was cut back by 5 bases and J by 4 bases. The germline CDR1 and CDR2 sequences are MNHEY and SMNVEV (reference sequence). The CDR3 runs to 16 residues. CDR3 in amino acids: CASSPLTSGSIETQYF. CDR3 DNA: TGTGCCAGCAGTCCCCTGACTAGCGGGAGCATAGAGACCCAGTACTTC.

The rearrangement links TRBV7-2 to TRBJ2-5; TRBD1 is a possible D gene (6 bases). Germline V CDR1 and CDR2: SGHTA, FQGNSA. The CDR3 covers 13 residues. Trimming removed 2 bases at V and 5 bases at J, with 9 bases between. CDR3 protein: CASSLQGLETQYF. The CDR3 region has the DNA TGTGCCAGCAGCTTACAGGGGTTGGAGACCCAGTACTTC.

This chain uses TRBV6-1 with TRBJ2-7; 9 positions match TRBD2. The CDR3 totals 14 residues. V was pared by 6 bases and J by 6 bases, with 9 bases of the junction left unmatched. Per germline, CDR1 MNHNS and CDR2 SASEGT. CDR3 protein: CASSPGTSPTEQYF. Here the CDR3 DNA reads TGTGCCAGCAGCCCAGGGACTAGCCCCACCGAGCAGTACTTC.

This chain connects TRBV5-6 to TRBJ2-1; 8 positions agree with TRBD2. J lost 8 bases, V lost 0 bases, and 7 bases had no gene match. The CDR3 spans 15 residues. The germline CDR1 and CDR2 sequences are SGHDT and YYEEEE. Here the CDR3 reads CASSLELAGFDEQFF. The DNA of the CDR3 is TGTGCCAGCAGCTTGGAATTAGCGGGATTCGATGAGCAGTTCTTC.

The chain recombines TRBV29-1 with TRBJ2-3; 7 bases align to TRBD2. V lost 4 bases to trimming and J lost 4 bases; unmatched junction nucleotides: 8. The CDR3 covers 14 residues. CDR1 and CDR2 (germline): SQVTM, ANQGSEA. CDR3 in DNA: TGCAGCGTTGGGCTAGCGGAGACTCCAGATACGCAGTATTTT. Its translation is CSVGLAETPDTQYF.

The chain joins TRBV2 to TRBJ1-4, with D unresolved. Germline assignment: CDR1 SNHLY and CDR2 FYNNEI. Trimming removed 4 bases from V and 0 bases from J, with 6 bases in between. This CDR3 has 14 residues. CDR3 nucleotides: TGTGCCAGCAGTGGAAGGGCAACTAATGAAAAACTGTTTTTT. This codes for CASSGRATNEKLFF.

CDR3 DNA: TGTGCCAGCAGCACCGGGACGGAAGAGACCCAGTACTTC. Protein product: CASSTGTEETQYF. The J gene is TRBJ2-5, the V gene TRBV9; D could derive from TRBD1 or TRBD2 (5 bases each). The CDR3 loop spans 13 amino acids. Germline values: CDR1 SGDLS, CDR2 YYNGEE. The germline V and J ends were trimmed by 4 bases and 3 bases, with 10 bases remaining between them.

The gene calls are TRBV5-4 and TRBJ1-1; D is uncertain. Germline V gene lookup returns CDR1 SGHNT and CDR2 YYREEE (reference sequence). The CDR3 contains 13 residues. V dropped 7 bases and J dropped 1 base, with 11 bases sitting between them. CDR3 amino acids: CASFGRSNTEAFF. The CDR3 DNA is TGTGCCAGCTTTGGCAGGTCGAACACTGAAGCTTTCTTT.

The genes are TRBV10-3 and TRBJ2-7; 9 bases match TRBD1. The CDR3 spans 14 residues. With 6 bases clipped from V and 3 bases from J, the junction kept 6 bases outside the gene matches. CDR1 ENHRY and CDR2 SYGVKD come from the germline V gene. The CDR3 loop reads CAIRPGQGYYEQYF. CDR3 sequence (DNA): TGTGCCATCAGGCCGGGACAGGGATACTACGAGCAGTACTTC.

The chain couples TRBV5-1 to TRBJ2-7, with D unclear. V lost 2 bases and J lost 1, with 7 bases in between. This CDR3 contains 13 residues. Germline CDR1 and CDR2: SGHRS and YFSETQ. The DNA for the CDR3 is TGCGCCAGCAGCTTATTCCTATCCTACGAGCAGTACTTC. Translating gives CASSLFLSYEQYF.

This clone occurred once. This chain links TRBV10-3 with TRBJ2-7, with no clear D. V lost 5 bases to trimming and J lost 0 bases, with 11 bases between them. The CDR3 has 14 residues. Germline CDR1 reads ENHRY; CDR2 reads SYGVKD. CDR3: CAISSLFSSYEQYF. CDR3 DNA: TGTGCCATCAGTAGCTTGTTTAGCTCCTACGAGCAGTACTTC.

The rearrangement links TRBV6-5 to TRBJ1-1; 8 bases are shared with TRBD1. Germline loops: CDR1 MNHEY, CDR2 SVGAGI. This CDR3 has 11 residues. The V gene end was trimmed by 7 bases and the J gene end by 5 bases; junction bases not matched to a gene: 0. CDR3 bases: TGTGCCAGCAACAGGGGGACTGAAGCTTTCTTT. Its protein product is CASNRGTEAFF.

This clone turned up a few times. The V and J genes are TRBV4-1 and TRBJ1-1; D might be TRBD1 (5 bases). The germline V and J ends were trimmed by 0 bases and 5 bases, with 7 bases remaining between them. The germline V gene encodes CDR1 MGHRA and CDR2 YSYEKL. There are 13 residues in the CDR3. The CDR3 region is CASSQDRDTEAFF. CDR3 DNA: TGCGCCAGCAGCCAAGACAGGGATACTGAAGCTTTCTTT.

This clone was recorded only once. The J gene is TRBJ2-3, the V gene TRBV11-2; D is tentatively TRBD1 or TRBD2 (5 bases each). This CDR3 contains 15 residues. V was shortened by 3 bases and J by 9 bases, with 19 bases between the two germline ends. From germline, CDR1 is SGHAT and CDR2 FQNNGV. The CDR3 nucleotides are TGTGCCAGCAGCTTGGCTGGGACGTTCGGTGGGACGCAGTATTTT. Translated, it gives CASSLAGTFGGTQYF.

In DNA, the CDR3 is TGTGCCAGTAGTACTGAGTGGAACACTGAAGCTTTCTTT. Translating it yields CASSTEWNTEAFF. The gene calls are TRBV19 and TRBJ1-1; D uncertain. The germline gives CDR1 LNHDA, CDR2 SQIVND (reference sequence). This CDR3 comprises 13 residues. V dropped 4 bases and J dropped 1 base, with 7 bases sitting between them.